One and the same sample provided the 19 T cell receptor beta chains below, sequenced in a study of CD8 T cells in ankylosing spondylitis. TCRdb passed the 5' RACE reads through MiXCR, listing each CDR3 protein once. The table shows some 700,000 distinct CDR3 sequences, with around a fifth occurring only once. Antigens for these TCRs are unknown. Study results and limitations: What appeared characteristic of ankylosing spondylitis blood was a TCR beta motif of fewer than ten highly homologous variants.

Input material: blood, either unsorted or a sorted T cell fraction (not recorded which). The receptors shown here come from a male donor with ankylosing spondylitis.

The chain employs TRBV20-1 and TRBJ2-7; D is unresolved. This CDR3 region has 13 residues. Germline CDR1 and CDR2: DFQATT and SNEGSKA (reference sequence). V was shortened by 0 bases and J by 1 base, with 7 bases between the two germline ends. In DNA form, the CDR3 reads TGCAGTGCTAGAGATGCCTGGTCCTACGAGCAGTACTTC. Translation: CSARDAWSYEQYF.

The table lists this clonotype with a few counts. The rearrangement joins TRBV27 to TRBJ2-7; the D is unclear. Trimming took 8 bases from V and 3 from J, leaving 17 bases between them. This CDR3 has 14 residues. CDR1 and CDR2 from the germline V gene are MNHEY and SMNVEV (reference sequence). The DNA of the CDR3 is TGTGCCAGCGGGATTTCAGCCGACGTCTACGAGCAGTACTTC. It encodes CASGISADVYEQYF.

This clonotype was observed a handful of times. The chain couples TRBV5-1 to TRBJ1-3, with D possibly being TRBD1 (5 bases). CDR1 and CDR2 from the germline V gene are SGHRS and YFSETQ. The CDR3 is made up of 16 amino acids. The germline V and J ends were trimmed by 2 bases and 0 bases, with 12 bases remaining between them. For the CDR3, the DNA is TGCGCCAGCAGCTTACCTCGGGGGGGCTCTGGAAACACCATATATTTT. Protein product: CASSLPRGGSGNTIYF.

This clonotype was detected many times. Written as DNA, the CDR3 is TGCAGCGCTGGCTCCCTCTACGAGCAGTACTTC. Its translation: CSAGSLYEQYF. This chain links TRBV29-1 with TRBJ2-7; no reliable D call. CDR1 SQVTM and CDR2 ANQGSEA come from the germline V gene. Trimming removed 7 bases at V and 3 bases at J, with 10 bases between. The CDR3 is 11 amino acids.

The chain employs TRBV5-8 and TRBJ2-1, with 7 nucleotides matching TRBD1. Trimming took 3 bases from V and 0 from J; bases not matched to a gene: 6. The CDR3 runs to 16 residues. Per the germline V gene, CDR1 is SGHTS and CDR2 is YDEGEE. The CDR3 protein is CASSSNRGSSYNEQFF. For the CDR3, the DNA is TGTGCCAGCAGCTCCAACAGGGGAAGCTCCTACAATGAGCAGTTCTTC.

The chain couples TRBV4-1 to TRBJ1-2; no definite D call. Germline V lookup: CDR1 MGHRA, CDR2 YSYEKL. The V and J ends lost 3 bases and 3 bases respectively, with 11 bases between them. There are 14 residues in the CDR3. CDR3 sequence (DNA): TGCGCCAGCAGCCATGTCGACACTGACTATGGCTACACCTTC. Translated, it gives CASSHVDTDYGYTF.

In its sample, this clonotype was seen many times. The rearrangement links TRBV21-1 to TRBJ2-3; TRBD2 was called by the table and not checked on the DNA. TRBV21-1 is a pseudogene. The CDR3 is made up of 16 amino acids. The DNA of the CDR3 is TGTGCCAGCAGCAATGGGGTAGCGGGGAGCACAGATACGCAGTATTTT. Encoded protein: CASSNGVAGSTDTQYF.

CDR3 residues: CAIKGGEWSNTEAFF. The CDR3 DNA is TGTGCCATCAAGGGGGGAGAGTGGTCGAACACTGAAGCTTTCTTT. The chain joins TRBV10-3 to TRBJ1-1, with D maybe TRBD1 (6 bases). Per germline, CDR1 ENHRY and CDR2 SYGVKD. The V end was cut by 7 bases, the J end by 1 base, with 16 bases between. This CDR3 region has 15 residues.

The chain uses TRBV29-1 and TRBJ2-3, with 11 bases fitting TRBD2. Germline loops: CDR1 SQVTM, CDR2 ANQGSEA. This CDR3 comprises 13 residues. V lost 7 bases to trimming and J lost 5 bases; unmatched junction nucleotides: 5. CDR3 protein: CSGILAGVDTQYF. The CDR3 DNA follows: TGCAGCGGAATACTAGCGGGAGTAGATACGCAGTATTTT.

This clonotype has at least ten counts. The CDR3 sequence: CASSLVGFNSPLHF. Here the CDR3 DNA reads TGTGCCAGCAGCTTGGTGGGGTTCAATTCACCCCTCCACTTT. The gene calls are TRBV5-6 and TRBJ1-6, with unresolved D. The CDR3 contains 14 residues. Germline CDR1 is SGHDT and CDR2 is YYEEEE. V was shortened by 0 bases and J by 7 bases, with 8 bases between the two germline ends. Supplemented by reference TRBV5-6 and TRBJ1-6, the full variable domain reads DAGVTQSPTHLIKTRGQQVTLRCSPKSGHDTVSWYQQALGQGPQFIFQYYEEEERQRGNFPDRFSGHQFPNYSSELNVNALLLGDSALYLCASSLVGFNSPLHFGNGTRLTVT.

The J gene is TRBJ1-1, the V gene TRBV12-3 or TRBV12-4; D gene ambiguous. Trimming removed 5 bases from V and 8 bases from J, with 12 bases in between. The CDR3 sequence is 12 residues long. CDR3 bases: TGTGCCAGCAGTCCCTCGAGGGTCGAAGCTTTCTTT. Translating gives CASSPSRVEAFF.

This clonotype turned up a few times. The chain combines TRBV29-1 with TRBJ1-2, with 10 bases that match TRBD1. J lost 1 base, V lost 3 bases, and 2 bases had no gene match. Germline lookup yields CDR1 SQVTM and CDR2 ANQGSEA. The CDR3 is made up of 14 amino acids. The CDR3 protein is CSVEGQGNNYGYTF. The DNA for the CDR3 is TGCAGCGTTGAGGGACAGGGGAATAACTATGGCTACACCTTC.

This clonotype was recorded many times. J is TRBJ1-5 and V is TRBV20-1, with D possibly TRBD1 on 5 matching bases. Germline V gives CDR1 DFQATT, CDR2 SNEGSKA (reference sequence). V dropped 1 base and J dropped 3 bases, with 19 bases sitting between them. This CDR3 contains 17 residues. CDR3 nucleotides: TGCAGTGCTAGAGTGGGTAACAGGCTAGCAGACAATCAGCCCCAGCATTTT. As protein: CSARVGNRLADNQPQHF.

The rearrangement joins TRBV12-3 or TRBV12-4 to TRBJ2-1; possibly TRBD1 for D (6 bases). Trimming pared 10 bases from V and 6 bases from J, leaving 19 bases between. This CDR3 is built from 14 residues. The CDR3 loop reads CATAGDGATNEQFF. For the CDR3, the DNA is TGTGCCACCGCAGGGGACGGCGCAACCAATGAGCAGTTCTTC.

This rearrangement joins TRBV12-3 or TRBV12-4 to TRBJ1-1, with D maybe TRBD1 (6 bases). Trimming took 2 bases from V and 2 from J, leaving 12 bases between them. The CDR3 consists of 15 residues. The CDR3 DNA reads TGTGCCAGCAGTTTAAGACGGACAGTTAACACTGAAGCTTTCTTT. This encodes CASSLRRTVNTEAFF.

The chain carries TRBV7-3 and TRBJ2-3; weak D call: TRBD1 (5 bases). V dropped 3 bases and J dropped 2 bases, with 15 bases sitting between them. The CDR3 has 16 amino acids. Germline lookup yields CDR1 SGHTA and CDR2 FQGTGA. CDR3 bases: TGTGCCAGCAGCTTGCAGGTGACAGACAACACAGATACGCAGTATTTT. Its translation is CASSLQVTDNTDTQYF. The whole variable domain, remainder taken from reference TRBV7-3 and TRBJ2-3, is GAGVSQTPSNKVTEKGKYVELRCDPISGHTALYWYRQSLGQGPEFLIYFQGTGAADDSGLPNDRFFAVRPEGSVSTLKIQRTERGDSAVYLCASSLQVTDNTDTQYFGPGTRLTVL.

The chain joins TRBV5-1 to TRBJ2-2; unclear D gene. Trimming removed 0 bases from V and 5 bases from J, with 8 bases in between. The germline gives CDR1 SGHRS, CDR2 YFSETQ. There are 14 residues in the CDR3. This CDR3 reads CASSLEWATGELFF. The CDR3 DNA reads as TGCGCCAGCAGCTTGGAGTGGGCTACCGGGGAGCTGTTTTTT. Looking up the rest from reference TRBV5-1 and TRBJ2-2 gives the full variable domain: KAGVTQTPRYLIKTRGQQVTLSCSPISGHRSVSWYQQTPGQGLQFLFEYFSETQRNKGNFPGRFSGRQFSNSRSEMNVSTLELGDSALYLCASSLEWATGELFFGEGSRLTVL.

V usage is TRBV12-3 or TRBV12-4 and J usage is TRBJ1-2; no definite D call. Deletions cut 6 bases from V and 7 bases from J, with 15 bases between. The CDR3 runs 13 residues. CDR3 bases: TGTGCCAGCAGCCCCTCGGCGGGCCGTGGCTACACCTTC. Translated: CASSPSAGRGYTF.

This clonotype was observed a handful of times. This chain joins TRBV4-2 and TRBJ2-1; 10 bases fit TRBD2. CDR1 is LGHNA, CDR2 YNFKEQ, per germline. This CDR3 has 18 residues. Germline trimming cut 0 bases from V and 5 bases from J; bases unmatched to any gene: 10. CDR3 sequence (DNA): TGTGCCAGCAGCCAAGAAATAGGTCTAGCGGGGGAGCACAATGAGCAGTTCTTC. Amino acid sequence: CASSQEIGLAGEHNEQFF.